The T cell receptor beta chain under discussion was sequenced for a study of Tregs in tolerant kidney transplant recipients. The overall study: Related graft donors supplied nonmyeloablative bone marrow transplants, and mixed chimerism was transient.

With respect to this clone: Its specificity is unknown.

Generated by immunoSEQ multiplex PCR, the TCRdb table keeps only in-frame clones and is missing some. The data show 100,000 to 130,000 clones, roughly 90% seen once. CDR3 length: 16 residues. The germline V gene has CDR1 SGHTA and CDR2 FQGNSA. V lost 3 bases to trimming and J lost 11 bases; unmatched junction nucleotides: 14. General study results and limits: Biological reproducibility was not directly addressed in this study. Tolerant patients' donor-specific Tregs expanded beyond overall Tregs, suggesting antigen-driven growth. Findings come from small patient numbers and require larger validation.

The sequences come from CD4+ T cells from blood, collected before the transplant. The chain uses TRBV7-2 and TRBJ1-1; TRBD1 aligns across 11 bases. The sequence came from a human donor who received a combined kidney and bone marrow transplant. Here the CDR3 reads CASSFRTGGSRIKAFF. The CDR3 DNA sequence: TGTGCCAGCAGCTTCAGGACAGGGGGCTCGCGGATTAAGGCTTTCTTT. Using reference TRBV7-2 and TRBJ1-1 for the parts outside the CDR3, the full variable domain is GAGVSQSPSNKVTEKGKDVELRCDPISGHTALYWYRQSLGQGLEFLIYFQGNSAPDKSGLPSDRFSAERTGGSVSTLTIQRTQQEDSAVYLCASSFRTGGSRIKAFFGQGTRLTVV.